This T cell receptor (beta chain) was identified in a study of identical twins. General study findings and limits: Models predicted too little out-of-frame TCR alpha sharing in monozygotic twins. Twin-shared out-of-frame alpha sequences showed excess low generation probability. Analyses of zero insertions could be partly confounded by invariant MAIT and iNKT cells.

Healthy Caucasian donors formed the entire cohort. A single record per CDR3 protein comes from TCRdb applying MiXCR to the 5' RACE reads. Of around 280,000 distinct CDR3 sequences in the sample, about 8.9% were seen once. There are many counts of this clonotype. Its specificity is not known. These data were likewise used in another study, on yellow fever vaccine responses in identical twins.

Sequenced: memory (CD45RO+) T cells sorted from blood. This TCR came from a woman under 30 in good health.

CDR3 residues: CASSLRTVNQPQHF. The CDR3 DNA follows: TGTGCCAGCAGTTTAAGGACAGTTAATCAGCCCCAGCATTTT. The chain combines TRBV12-3 or TRBV12-4 with TRBJ1-5, with D maybe TRBD1 (6 bases). V lost 2 bases to trimming and J lost 4 bases, with 9 bases between them. The CDR3 totals 14 residues.